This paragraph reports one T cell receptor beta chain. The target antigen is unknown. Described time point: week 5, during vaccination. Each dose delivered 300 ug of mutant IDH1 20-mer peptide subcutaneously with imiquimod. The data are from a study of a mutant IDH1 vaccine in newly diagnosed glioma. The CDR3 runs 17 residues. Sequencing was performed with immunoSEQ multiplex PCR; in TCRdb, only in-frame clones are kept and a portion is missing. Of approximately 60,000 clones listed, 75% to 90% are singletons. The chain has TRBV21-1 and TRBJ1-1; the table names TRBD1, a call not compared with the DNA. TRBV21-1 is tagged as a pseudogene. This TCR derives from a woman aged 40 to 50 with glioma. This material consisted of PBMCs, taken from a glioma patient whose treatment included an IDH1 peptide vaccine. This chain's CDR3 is CASSKVPGRGLNTEAFF. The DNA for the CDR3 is TGTGCCAGCAGCAAAGTTCCGGGAAGGGGGCTGAACACTGAAGCTTTCTTT.